These 23 T cell receptor beta chains share one sample of origin, sequenced in a study of T cell repertoires in cytomegalovirus infection. MiXCR was run by TCRdb on the reads, yielding one entry per CDR3 protein. The sample consists of about 330,000 distinct CDR3 sequences, 9% to 9.5% of them appearing once. Sequenced sample: PBMCs. These receptors were obtained from a human donor in good health (CMV status not recorded). Some clones in this sample may be carry-over from other donors' samples.

The V and J genes are TRBV14 and TRBJ2-5; perhaps TRBD1 as D (5 bases). The germline gives CDR1 SGHDN, CDR2 FVKESK. The V and J ends lost 4 bases and 4 bases respectively, with 16 bases between them. This CDR3 comprises 15 residues. The CDR3 protein is CASSLRMGPGETQYF. The DNA for the CDR3 is TGTGCCAGCAGCCTAAGGATGGGGCCGGGAGAGACCCAGTACTTC. The full variable domain, completed using reference TRBV14 and TRBJ2-5, is EAGVTQFPSHSVIEKGQTVTLRCDPISGHDNLYWYRRVMGKEIKFLLHFVKESKQDESGMPNNRFLAERTGGTYSTLKVQPAELEDSGVYFCASSLRMGPGETQYFGPGTRLLVL.

This clonotype showed up just a few times. This chain uses TRBV6-5 with TRBJ2-7; 12 nucleotides agree with TRBD2. Germline V gene lookup returns CDR1 MNHEY and CDR2 SVGAGI. This CDR3 comprises 16 residues. The J segment lost 7 bases and the V segment lost 6 bases, leaving 13 bases of the junction unmatched. CDR3 coding DNA: TGTGCCAGCAGCTTAATATCTAGCGGGAGGGCGGGTGAGCAGTACTTC. Encoded protein: CASSLISSGRAGEQYF.

The rearrangement uses TRBV12-5 and TRBJ2-7, with no clear D. The CDR3 is 13 residues long. Germline V gene data show CDR1 as LGHNT and CDR2 as FRNRAP. V lost 1 base, J lost 0 bases, and 4 bases lay in between. The CDR3 loop reads CASGLGFSYEQYF. The CDR3 DNA sequence: TGTGCTAGTGGTTTGGGGTTCTCCTACGAGCAGTACTTC.

This clonotype occurred a few times. A read error may produce the germline difference seen at one junction end. This chain links TRBV12-3 or TRBV12-4 with TRBJ1-6; unclear D gene. This CDR3 contains 12 residues. The CDR3 region is CASSLARSPLHF. The DNA for the CDR3 is TGTGCCAGCAGCTTAGCTCGTTCACCCCTCCACTTT.

V usage is TRBV12-3 or TRBV12-4 and J usage is TRBJ2-7, with a weak D call TRBD2 (6 bases). Trimming removed 1 base at V and 7 bases at J, with 17 bases between. The CDR3 is 15 residues long. The CDR3 sequence is CASSLDGRASGEQYF. CDR3 coding DNA: TGTGCCAGCAGTTTAGACGGCAGGGCGAGCGGGGAGCAGTACTTC.

This clonotype was detected a few times. This chain joins TRBV6-2 or TRBV6-3 and TRBJ2-1; no reliable D call. This CDR3 contains 12 residues. Germline loops: CDR1 MNHEY, CDR2 SVGEGT. The V gene lost 6 bases and the J gene lost 7 bases, with 10 bases spanning the gap. DNA of the CDR3: TGTGCCAGCAGGACACCGCGGAATGAGCAGTTCTTC. Translated, it gives CASRTPRNEQFF.

V gene TRBV9 combines with J gene TRBJ1-3; D remains ambiguous. The ends were cut back, 0 bases at V and 0 bases at J, with 7 bases in the middle. The CDR3 consists of 15 residues. Looked up from germline, CDR1 is SGDLS and CDR2 is YYNGEE. The CDR3, as DNA: TGTGCCAGCAGCGTAGAGGGTCGCTCTGGAAACACCATATATTTT. Its translation is CASSVEGRSGNTIYF.

This clonotype has ten or more counts. The J gene is TRBJ2-5, the V gene TRBV4-3; TRBD2 matches at 7 bases. Germline CDR1 reads LGHNA; CDR2 reads YSLEER. This CDR3 has 15 amino acids. The V and J ends lost 0 bases and 5 bases, in that order; junction bases with no gene match: 6. CDR3 bases: TGCGCCAGCAGCCAAGATTGGGAGGGATGGGAGACCCAGTACTTC. It specifies CASSQDWEGWETQYF.

This clonotype was detected many times. The chain uses TRBV7-8 and TRBJ1-5, with a weak D call TRBD1 (6 bases). There are 17 residues in the CDR3. From germline, CDR1 is SGHVS and CDR2 FQNEAQ. V was pared by 3 bases and J by 0 bases, with 15 bases between. The CDR3 DNA reads TGTGCCAGCAGCTTCGGAAGGGGGAGGAATAGCAATCAGCCCCAGCATTTT. Protein sequence: CASSFGRGRNSNQPQHF.

In its sample, this clonotype was seen many times. J is TRBJ2-7 and V is TRBV12-3 or TRBV12-4, with 12 bases lining up with TRBD1. CDR3 size: 16 residues. V lost 7 bases to trimming and J lost 5 bases; unmatched junction nucleotides: 12. The CDR3 spells CASTNPGQGAKHEQYF. CDR3 nucleotide sequence: TGTGCCAGCACCAACCCGGGACAGGGGGCAAAGCACGAGCAGTACTTC.

This clonotype has just a few counts. V is TRBV24-1 and J is TRBJ2-5, with a possible D match to TRBD2 (5 bases). V shed 9 bases and J shed 3 bases, with 13 bases lying between them. Per the germline V gene, CDR1 is KGHDR and CDR2 is SFDVKD. This CDR3 has 13 residues. CDR3: CATGGNTEETQYF. The CDR3 bases are TGTGCCACCGGAGGCAATACAGAAGAGACCCAGTACTTC.

This clonotype showed up just a few times. The rearrangement joins TRBV20-1 to TRBJ1-1; the match to TRBD1 covers 7 bases. The CDR3 covers 13 residues. Germline V gives CDR1 DFQATT, CDR2 SNEGSKA (reference sequence). With 3 bases clipped from V and 1 base from J, the junction kept 2 bases outside the gene matches. CDR3 DNA sequence: TGCAGTGCTAGGAGGACAGGGAACACTGAAGCTTTCTTT. Translating gives CSARRTGNTEAFF.

This clonotype was seen ten or more times. V usage is TRBV7-9 and J usage is TRBJ1-5; the D gene is possibly TRBD1 (5 bases). The CDR3 sequence is 13 residues long. The V and J ends lost 5 bases and 5 bases respectively, with 10 bases between them. The germline CDR1 and CDR2 sequences are SEHNR and FQNEAQ (reference sequence). The DNA of the CDR3 is TGTGCCAGCAGCCGACAGAAGGATCAGCCCCAGCATTTT. Its translation is CASSRQKDQPQHF.

At least ten counts were recorded for this clonotype. The rearrangement uses TRBV12-5 and TRBJ2-1, with 9 bases identical to TRBD1. The ends lost 7 bases at V and 12 bases at J; junction bases unmatched: 16. Per germline, CDR1 LGHNT and CDR2 FRNRAP. The CDR3 consists of 15 residues. The DNA for the CDR3 is TGTGCTAGTGCCGACACCGGGACAGGGCGTCAAGGGCAGTTCTTC. As protein: CASADTGTGRQGQFF.

This clonotype has ten or more counts. This chain joins TRBV7-2 and TRBJ2-1, with a possible D match to TRBD2 (5 bases). This CDR3 comprises 16 residues. Trimming took off 5 bases at V and 6 bases at J, with 20 bases between the two ends. Per germline, CDR1 SGHTA and CDR2 FQGNSA. The CDR3 region is CASSPSTGSRINEQFF. The CDR3, as DNA: TGTGCCAGCAGCCCAAGCACGGGGAGTAGGATCAATGAGCAGTTCTTC.

This clonotype was detected ten times or more. The chain links TRBV12-3 or TRBV12-4 to TRBJ2-3, with 14 bases fitting TRBD2. J lost 6 bases, V lost 5 bases, and 4 bases had no gene match. The CDR3 contains 15 residues. The CDR3, as DNA: TGTGCCAGCAGTCCGACTAGCGGGAGGGCGGATACGCAGTATTTT. This encodes CASSPTSGRADTQYF.

J is TRBJ1-2 and V is TRBV25-1, with D unclear. V gave up 8 bases and J gave up 4 bases, with 17 bases separating them. From germline, CDR1 is MGHDK and CDR2 SYGVNS. The CDR3 has 14 amino acids. This CDR3 is CASAPEGHLYGYTF. The CDR3 nucleotides are TGTGCCAGCGCCCCGGAAGGTCACCTCTATGGCTACACCTTC.

The chain links TRBV23-1 to TRBJ2-4; D is tentatively TRBD1 or TRBD2 (5 bases each). TRBV23-1 is noted as an ORF with a role that remains uncertain. This CDR3 has 16 amino acids. Trimming removed 0 bases at V and 7 bases at J, with 16 bases between. Here the CDR3 reads CASSQSEVGRANIQYF. CDR3 nucleotides: TGCGCCAGCAGTCAATCGGAGGTCGGCAGGGCGAACATTCAGTACTTC.

This clonotype was detected ten times or more. The CDR3, as DNA: TGTGCCAGCAGCACAGGGGTCCTGGCCAAAAACATTCAGTACTTC. Protein product: CASSTGVLAKNIQYF. The rearrangement links TRBV6-5 to TRBJ2-4; TRBD1 matches at 7 bases. Trimming removed 6 bases from V and 1 base from J; junction bases left unmatched: 6. The CDR3 totals 15 residues. CDR1 and CDR2 (germline): MNHEY, SVGAGI.

V and J are TRBV10-3 and TRBJ1-1; the match to TRBD1 covers 10 bases. Germline CDR1 ENHRY, CDR2 SYGVKD. This CDR3 spans 17 amino acids. Trimming cost V 6 bases and J 0 bases; bases outside gene matches: 10. The CDR3 coding sequence is TGTGCCATCAGGGGGACAGGGGCATCGGGGGTGAACACTGAAGCTTTCTTT. Protein product: CAIRGTGASGVNTEAFF.

This clonotype was seen repeatedly, ten times or more. J is TRBJ1-1 and V is TRBV7-9; D perhaps matches TRBD1 (6 bases). The germline V gene has CDR1 SEHNR and CDR2 FQNEAQ (reference sequence). The CDR3 spans 12 residues. V was clipped by 4 bases and J by 8 bases, with 11 bases between them. CDR3 DNA sequence: TGTGCCAGCAGCTCTCCAGGGGCGGAAGCTTTCTTT. Its protein is CASSSPGAEAFF.

The rearrangement uses TRBV7-6 and TRBJ2-7; 9 bases line up with TRBD1. The junction had 10 bases not matched to a gene; V was cut back by 4 bases and J by 6 bases. The CDR3 runs 15 residues. Per the germline V gene, CDR1 is SGHVS and CDR2 is FNYEAQ. CDR3 residues: CASSSQQGAVGEQYF. The CDR3 bases are TGTGCCAGCAGCTCACAACAGGGGGCGGTGGGCGAGCAGTACTTC.

This chain links TRBV9 with TRBJ2-1; D is unclear. V lost 0 bases and J lost 0, with 7 bases in between. This CDR3 is 15 amino acids long. CDR1 is SGDLS and CDR2 is YYNGEE in the germline V gene. The CDR3 loop is CASSVEPSSYNEQFF. CDR3 nucleotides: TGTGCCAGCAGCGTAGAACCGAGCTCCTACAATGAGCAGTTCTTC.